A selection of T cell receptor beta chains follows, all from one sample in a study. TCRdb used MiXCR to reprocess the RT-PCR reads, holding one entry per CDR3 protein. The repertoire holds about 680,000 distinct CDR3 sequences, with 14% as singletons. Sequenced material: memory CD4+ T cells from blood. All receptors come from a female donor in good health, serving as a healthy control. Both conserved end residues are part of each CDR3. D genes are given only for firm matches. Only part of the rows carry a size: once, few, many, or a class if the clone is expanded.

-	TRBJ2-3	-	TRBV9	CASSVGGTPSTDTQYF	TGTGCCAGCAGCGTAGGAGGGACACCGAGCACAGATACGCAGTATTTT
-	TRBJ1-1	TRBD1	TRBV6-5	CASSFDRARGMNTEAFF	TGTGCCAGCAGTTTCGACAGGGCGAGGGGCATGAACACTGAAGCTTTCTTT
few	TRBJ1-3	-	TRBV29-1	CSVEDLTASSGNTIYF	TGCAGCGTTGAAGATCTTACAGCGAGCTCTGGAAACACCATATATTTT
few	TRBJ2-1	TRBD2	TRBV27	CASRSLERDPYNEQFF	TGTGCCAGCAGGTCCCTCGAGCGGGACCCCTACAATGAGCAGTTCTTC
few	TRBJ2-7	TRBD2	TRBV25-1	CASSERTSSYEQYF	TGTGCCAGCAGTGAAAGGACTAGTTCCTACGAGCAGTACTTC
few	TRBJ2-7	TRBD2	TRBV20-1	CSAPSGGTYEQYF	TGCAGTGCTCCGAGCGGGGGGACCTACGAGCAGTACTTC
-	TRBJ1-4	-	TRBV12-3/TRBV12-4	CASSFGVANEKLFF	TGTGCCAGCAGTTTCGGGGTTGCTAATGAAAAACTGTTTTTT
-	TRBJ2-1	TRBD1	TRBV7-2	CASSLAGQENNEQFF	TGTGCCAGCAGCTTAGCGGGACAGGAAAACAATGAGCAGTTCTTC
-	TRBJ1-3	-	TRBV20-1	CSANLGGGGGNTIYF	TGCAGTGCCAACCTGGGCGGGGGAGGAGGAAACACCATATATTTT
-	TRBJ2-6	-	TRBV5-1	CASSLGGHSGANVLTF	TGCGCCAGCAGCTTAGGAGGGCACTCTGGGGCCAACGTCCTGACTTTC
-	TRBJ1-1	-	TRBV11-2	CASSLEGSGEAFF	TGTGCCAGCAGCTTAGAGGGTTCCGGAGAAGCTTTCTTT
few	TRBJ1-5	TRBD1	TRBV3-1	CASSQETGGQPQHF	TGTGCCAGCAGCCAAGAGACAGGGGGGCAGCCCCAGCATTTT
-	TRBJ2-7	TRBD1	TRBV7-2	CASSRDSHPTYEQYF	TGTGCCAGCAGCAGGGACAGTCACCCCACCTACGAGCAGTACTTC